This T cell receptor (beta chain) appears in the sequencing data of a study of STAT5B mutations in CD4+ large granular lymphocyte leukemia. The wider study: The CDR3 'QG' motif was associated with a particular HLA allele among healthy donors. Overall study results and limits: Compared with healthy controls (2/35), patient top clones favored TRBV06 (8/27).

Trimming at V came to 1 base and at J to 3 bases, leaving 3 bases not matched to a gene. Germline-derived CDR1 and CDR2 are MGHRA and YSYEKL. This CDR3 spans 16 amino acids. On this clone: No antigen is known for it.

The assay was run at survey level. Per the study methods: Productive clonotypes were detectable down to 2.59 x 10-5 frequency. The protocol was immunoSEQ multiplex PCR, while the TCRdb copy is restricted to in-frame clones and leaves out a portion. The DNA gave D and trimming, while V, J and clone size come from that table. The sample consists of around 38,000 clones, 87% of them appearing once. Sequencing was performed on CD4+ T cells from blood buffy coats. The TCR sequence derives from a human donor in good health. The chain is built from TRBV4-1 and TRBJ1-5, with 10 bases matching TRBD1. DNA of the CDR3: TGCGCCAGCAGCCAAGGGGGACAGGGGTTCAATCAGCCCCAGCATTTT. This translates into CASSQGGQGFNQPQHF.